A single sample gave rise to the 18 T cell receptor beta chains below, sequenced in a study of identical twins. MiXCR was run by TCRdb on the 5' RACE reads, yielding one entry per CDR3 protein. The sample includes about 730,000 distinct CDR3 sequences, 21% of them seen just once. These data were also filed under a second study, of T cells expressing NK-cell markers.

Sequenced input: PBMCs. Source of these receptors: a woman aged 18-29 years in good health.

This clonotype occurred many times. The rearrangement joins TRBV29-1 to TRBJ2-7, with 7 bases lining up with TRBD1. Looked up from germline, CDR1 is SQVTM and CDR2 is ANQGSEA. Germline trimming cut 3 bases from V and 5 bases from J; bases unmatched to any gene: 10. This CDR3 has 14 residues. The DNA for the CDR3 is TGCAGCGTTGAGTCTCCGGGACAGAGCCACGAGCAGTACTTC. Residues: CSVESPGQSHEQYF.

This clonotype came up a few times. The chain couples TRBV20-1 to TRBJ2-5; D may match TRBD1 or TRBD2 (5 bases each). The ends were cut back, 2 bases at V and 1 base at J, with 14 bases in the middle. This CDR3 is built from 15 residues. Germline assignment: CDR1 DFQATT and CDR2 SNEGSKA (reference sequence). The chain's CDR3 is CSARSGQDGQETQYF. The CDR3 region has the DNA TGCAGTGCTAGAAGCGGACAAGACGGCCAAGAGACCCAGTACTTC.

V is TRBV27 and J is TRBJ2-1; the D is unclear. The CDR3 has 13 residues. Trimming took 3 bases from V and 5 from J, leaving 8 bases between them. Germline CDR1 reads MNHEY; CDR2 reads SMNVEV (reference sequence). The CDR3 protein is CASSFTEHNEQFF. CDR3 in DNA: TGTGCCAGCAGTTTTACGGAACACAATGAGCAGTTCTTC.

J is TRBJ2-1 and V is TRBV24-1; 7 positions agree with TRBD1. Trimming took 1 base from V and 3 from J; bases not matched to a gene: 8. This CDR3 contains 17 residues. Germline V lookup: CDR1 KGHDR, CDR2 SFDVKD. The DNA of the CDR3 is TGTGCCACCAGTGATTTTTTAGACAGGGACCACTACAATGAGCAGTTCTTC. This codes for CATSDFLDRDHYNEQFF.

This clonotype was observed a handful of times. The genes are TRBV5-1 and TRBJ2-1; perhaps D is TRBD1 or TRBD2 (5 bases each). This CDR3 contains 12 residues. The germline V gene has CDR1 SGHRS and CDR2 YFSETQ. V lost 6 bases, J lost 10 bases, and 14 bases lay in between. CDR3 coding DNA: TGCGCCAGCACCCTCTATGAGGGGGAGCAGTTCTTC. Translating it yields CASTLYEGEQFF.

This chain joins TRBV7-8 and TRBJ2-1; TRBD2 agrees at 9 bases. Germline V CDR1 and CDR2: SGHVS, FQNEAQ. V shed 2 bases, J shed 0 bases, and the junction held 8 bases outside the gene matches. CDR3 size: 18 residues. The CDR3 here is CASSLRLAGGPSYNEQFF. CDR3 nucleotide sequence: TGTGCCAGCAGCTTACGCTTGGCGGGAGGGCCCTCCTACAATGAGCAGTTCTTC.

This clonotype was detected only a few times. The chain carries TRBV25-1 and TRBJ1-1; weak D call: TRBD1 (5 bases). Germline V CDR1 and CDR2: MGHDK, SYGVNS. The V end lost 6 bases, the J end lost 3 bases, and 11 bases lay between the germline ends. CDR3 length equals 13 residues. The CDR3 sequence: CASSGWGDTEAFF. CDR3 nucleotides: TGTGCCAGCAGCGGCTGGGGGGACACTGAAGCTTTCTTT.

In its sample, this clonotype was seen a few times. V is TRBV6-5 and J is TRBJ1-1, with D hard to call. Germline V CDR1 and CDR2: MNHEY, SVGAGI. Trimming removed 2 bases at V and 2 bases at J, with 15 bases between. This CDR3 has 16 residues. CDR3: CASSYGGRLTNTEAFF. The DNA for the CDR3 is TGTGCCAGCAGTTACGGTGGGAGACTTACCAACACTGAAGCTTTCTTT.

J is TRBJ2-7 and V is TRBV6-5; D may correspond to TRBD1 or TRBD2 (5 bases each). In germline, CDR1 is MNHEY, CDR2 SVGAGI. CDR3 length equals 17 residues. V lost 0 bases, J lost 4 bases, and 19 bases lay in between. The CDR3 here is CASSYSNLGTVKYEQYF. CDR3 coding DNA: TGTGCCAGCAGTTACTCGAATTTAGGGACCGTCAAGTACGAGCAGTACTTC.

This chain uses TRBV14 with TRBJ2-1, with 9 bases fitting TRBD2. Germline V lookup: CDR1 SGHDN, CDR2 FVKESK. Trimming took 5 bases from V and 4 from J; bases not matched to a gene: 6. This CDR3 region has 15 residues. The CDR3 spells CASSTGLAVYNEQFF. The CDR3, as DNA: TGTGCCAGCAGCACGGGACTAGCAGTATACAATGAGCAGTTCTTC.

CDR3 loop: CSVEGQGGTQYF. For the CDR3, the DNA is TGCAGCGTTGAAGGGCAGGGTGGGACCCAGTACTTC. The chain has TRBV29-1 and TRBJ2-5; perhaps TRBD1 as D (5 bases). Germline V gene lookup returns CDR1 SQVTM and CDR2 ANQGSEA. V was clipped by 1 base and J by 7 bases, with 10 bases between them. CDR3 length: 12 residues.

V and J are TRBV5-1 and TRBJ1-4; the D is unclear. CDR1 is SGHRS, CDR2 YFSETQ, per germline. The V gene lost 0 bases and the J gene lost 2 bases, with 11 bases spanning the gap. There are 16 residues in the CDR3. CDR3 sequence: CASSLASRPTNEKLFF. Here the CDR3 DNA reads TGCGCCAGCAGCTTGGCCTCCCGACCCACTAATGAAAAACTGTTTTTT.

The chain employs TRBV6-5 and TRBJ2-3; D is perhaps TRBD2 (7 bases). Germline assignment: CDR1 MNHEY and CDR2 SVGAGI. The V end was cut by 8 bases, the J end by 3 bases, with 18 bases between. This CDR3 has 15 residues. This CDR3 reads CASVPGGLATDTQYF. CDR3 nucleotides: TGTGCCAGCGTTCCCGGGGGGCTAGCGACAGATACGCAGTATTTT.

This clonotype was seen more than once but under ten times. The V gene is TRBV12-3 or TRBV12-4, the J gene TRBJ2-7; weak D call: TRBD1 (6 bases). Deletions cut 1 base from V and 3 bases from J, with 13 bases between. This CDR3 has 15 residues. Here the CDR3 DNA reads TGTGCCAGCAGTTTAGTACAGGGAGTAGACTACGAGCAGTACTTC. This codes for CASSLVQGVDYEQYF.

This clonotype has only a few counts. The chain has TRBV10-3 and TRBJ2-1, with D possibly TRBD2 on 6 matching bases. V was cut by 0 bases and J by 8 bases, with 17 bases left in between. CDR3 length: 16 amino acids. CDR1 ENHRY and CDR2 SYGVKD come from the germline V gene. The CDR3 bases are TGTGCCATCAGTGAGTCCCCCCCTTGGGAGGATCATGAGCAGTTCTTC. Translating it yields CAISESPPWEDHEQFF.

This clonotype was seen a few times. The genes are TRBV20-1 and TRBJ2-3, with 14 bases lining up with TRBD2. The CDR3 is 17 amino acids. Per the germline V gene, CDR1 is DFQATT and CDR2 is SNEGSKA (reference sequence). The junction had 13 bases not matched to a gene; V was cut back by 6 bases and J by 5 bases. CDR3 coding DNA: TGCAGTGCCCTCGGACTAGCGGGGGGTCCCGCCCGAGATACGCAGTATTTT. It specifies CSALGLAGGPARDTQYF.

CDR3 DNA sequence: TGTGCCAGCATTCTGCAGAACTCTGGAAACACCATATATTTT. The encoded protein is CASILQNSGNTIYF. The chain combines TRBV12-3 or TRBV12-4 with TRBJ1-3, with D unclear. The CDR3 runs 14 residues. The V end was cut by 7 bases, the J end by 0 bases, with 10 bases between.

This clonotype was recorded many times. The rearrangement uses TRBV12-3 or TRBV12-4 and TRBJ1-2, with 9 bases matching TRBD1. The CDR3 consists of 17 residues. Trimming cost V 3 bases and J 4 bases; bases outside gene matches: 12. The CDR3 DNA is TGTGCCAGCAGTTTCTCCGGGACAGGGTTAATCGGCTATGGCTACACCTTC. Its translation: CASSFSGTGLIGYGYTF.